This TCR beta chain stems from a study of cytomegalovirus exposure and HLA in healthy donors (dated 2017 in TCRdb). The study in broad terms: The 500 to 800 repertoires of the first cohort and the 120 or so validation repertoires were produced on the same platform, according to a later analysis. To predict cytomegalovirus infection status, the study combined high-throughput TCR immunosequencing, statistical association of individual TCRs with disease status, and machine learning. The study was designed to test whether signatures of past pathogen exposure could be identified by cataloging public T cell receptors. A separate validation cohort of over a hundred different subjects was used in addition to the roughly 620-subject first cohort. On the study overall, not on this receptor specifically: Across donors, most TCR sequences were observed very rarely, whereas some public TCRs were present in many individuals. In vitro tests confirmed that a few of the cytomegalovirus-associated TCR beta chains recognize cytomegalovirus antigens. A later analysis had no HLA typing for the validation cohort, so co-occurrence there was scored across all 130 or so repertoires. The classifier was reported to diagnose cytomegalovirus status with high specificity and sensitivity in both the original and validation cohorts. The study gave a list of some 150 TCR beta chains associated with cytomegalovirus. The authors suggested that the approach could potentially be extended to other disease states and immunological phenotypes. In a later analysis, TCRs clustered in the first cohort were found to also tend to co-occur in the roughly 120 validation repertoires, with 90% to 95% of cluster scores above 0.

Donors formed part of the validation cohort, which comprised 120 subjects and was distinct from the first cohort of several hundred subjects. The CDR3 spans 15 residues, from the cysteine through the phenylalanine. Only the CDR3 region is kept as DNA, spanning 45 bases read in frame from base 1. CDR1 and CDR2, per the germline V gene, are SQVTM and ANQGSEA. V is clipped by 6 bases and J by 0 bases, and the sequence between their germline boundaries is 17 bases long. The library was produced with the immunoSEQ multiplex PCR assay. The paper's processing steps were these. A statistical classification framework was developed to diagnose cytomegalovirus status using the catalog of TCR beta chain sequences. TCRdb mirrors the immuneACCESS table, restricted to in-frame sequences. Some clones are absent from its copies; in checked studies, under half trace to an unresolved V gene, and the reason for the others is unknown. V, J and clone size reflect that table, while D and trimming were determined from the DNA. The sample profile shows roughly 86,000 clones; 90% to 96% of them were found once. Clones ranked in the top ten supply approximately 1.5% of the sample.

Remarks on this clone: The antigen this receptor binds is unknown. No base quality values were provided; no much bigger clone lies one nucleotide off.

This clonotype was obtained from a man between 18 and 29 years old in good health and CMV-seropositive. The sample taken for sequencing was PBMCs. This sequence uses TRBV29-1 and TRBJ1-2, with no reliable assignment of the D segment. The bases read TGCAGCGTCCTACTAGAGGGATCTCCTAACTATGGCTACACCTTC. Its product reads: CSVLLEGSPNYGYTF.